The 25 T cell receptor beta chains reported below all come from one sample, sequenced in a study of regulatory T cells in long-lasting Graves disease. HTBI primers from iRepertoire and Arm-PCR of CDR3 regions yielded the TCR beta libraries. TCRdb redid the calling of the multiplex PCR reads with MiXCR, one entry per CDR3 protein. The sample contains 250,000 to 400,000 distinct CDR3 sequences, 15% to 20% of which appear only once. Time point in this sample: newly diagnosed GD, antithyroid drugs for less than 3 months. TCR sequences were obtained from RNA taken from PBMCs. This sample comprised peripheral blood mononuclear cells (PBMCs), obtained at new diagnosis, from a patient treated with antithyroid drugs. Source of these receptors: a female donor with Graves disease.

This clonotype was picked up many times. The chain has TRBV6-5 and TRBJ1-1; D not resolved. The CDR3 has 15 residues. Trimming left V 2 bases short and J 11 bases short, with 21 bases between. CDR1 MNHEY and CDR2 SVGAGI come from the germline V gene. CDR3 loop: CASSYLRAQLRYAFF. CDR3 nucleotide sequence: TGTGCCAGCAGTTACCTCCGGGCTCAGCTCCGCTACGCTTTCTTT.

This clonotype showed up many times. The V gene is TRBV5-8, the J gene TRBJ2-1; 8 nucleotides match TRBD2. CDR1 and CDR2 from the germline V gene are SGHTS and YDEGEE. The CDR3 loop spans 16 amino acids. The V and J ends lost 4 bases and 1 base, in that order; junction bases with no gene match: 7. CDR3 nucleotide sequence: TGTGCCAGCAGCCGGCGGGGGGCGGTATCCTACAATGAGCAGTTCTTC. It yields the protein CASSRRGAVSYNEQFF.

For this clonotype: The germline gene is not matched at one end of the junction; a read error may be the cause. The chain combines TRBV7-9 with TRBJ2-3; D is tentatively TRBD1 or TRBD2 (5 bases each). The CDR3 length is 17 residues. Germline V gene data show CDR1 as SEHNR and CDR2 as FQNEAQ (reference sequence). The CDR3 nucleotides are TGTGCCAGCAGCTTAGAGGGACGGCACAAGAGCACAGATACTCAGTGTTTT. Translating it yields CASSLEGRHKSTDTQCF.

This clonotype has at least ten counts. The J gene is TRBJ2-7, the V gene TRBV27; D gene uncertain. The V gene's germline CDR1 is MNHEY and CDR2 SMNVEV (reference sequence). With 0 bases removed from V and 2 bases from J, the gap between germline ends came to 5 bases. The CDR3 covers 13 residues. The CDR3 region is CASSLSYTYEQYF. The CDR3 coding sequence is TGTGCCAGCAGTTTATCGTACACCTACGAGCAGTACTTC.

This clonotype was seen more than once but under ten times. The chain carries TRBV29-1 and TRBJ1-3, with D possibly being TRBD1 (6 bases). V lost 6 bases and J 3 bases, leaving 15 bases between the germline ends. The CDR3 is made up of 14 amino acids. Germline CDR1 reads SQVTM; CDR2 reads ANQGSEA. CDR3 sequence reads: CSVPDPGHGNTIYF. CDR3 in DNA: TGCAGCGTACCAGACCCGGGACATGGAAACACCATATATTTT.

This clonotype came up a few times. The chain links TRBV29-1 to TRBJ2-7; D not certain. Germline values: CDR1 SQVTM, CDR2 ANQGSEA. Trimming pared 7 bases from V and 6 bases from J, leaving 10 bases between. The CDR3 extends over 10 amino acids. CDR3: CSAGSPEQYF. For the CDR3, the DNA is TGCAGCGCCGGGTCTCCCGAGCAGTACTTC.

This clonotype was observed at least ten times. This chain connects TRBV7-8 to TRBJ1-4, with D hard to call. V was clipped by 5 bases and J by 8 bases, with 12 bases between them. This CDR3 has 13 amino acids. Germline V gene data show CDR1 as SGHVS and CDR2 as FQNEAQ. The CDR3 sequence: CASSVVKREKLFF. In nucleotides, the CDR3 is TGTGCCAGCAGCGTAGTGAAGAGGGAAAAACTGTTTTTT.

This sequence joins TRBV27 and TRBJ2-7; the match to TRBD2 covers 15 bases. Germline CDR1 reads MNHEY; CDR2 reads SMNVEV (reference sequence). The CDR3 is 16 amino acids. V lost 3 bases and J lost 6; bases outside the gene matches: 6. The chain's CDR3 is CASSLGTSGRLGEQYF. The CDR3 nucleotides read TGTGCCAGCAGTTTGGGGACTAGCGGGAGGCTCGGCGAGCAGTACTTC.

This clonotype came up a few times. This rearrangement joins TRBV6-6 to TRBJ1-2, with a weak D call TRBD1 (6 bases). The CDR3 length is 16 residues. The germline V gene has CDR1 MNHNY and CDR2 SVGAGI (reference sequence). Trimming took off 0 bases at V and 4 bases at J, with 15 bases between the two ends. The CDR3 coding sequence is TGTGCCAGCAGTTACTCGCATTTGACAGGAGGCTATGGCTACACCTTC. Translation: CASSYSHLTGGYGYTF.

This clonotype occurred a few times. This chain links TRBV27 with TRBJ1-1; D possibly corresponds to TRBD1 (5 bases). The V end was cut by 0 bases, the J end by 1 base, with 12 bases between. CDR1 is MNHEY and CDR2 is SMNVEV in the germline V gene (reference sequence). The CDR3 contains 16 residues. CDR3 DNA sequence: TGTGCCAGCAGTTTATCCCCCCGGCAGGGGAACACTGAAGCTTTCTTT. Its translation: CASSLSPRQGNTEAFF.

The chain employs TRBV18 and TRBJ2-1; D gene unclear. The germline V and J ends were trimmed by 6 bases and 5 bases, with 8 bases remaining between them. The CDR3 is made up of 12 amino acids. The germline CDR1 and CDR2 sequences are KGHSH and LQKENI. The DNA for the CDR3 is TGTGCCAGCTCTCTCCGGGACAATGAGCAGTTCTTC. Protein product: CASSLRDNEQFF. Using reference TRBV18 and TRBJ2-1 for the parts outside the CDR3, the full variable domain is NAGVMQNPRHLVRRRGQEARLRCSPMKGHSHVYWYRQLPEEGLKFMVYLQKENIIDESGMPKERFSAEFPKEGPSILRIQQVVRGDSAAYFCASSLRDNEQFFGPGTRLTVL.

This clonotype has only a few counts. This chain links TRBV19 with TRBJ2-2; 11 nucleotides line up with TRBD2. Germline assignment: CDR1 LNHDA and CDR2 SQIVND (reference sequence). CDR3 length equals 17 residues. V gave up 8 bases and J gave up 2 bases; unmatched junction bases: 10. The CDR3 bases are TGTGCCAGTCGAGCTTTGGGACTAGCGGCTAACACCGGGGAGCTGTTTTTT. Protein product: CASRALGLAANTGELFF.

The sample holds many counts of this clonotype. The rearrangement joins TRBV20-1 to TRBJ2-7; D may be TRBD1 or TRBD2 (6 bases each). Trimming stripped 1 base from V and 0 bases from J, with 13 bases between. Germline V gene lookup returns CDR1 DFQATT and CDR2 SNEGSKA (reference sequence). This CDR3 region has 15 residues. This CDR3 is CSARGTASASYEQYF. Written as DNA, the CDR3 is TGCAGTGCTAGAGGGACAGCTAGCGCCTCCTACGAGCAGTACTTC.

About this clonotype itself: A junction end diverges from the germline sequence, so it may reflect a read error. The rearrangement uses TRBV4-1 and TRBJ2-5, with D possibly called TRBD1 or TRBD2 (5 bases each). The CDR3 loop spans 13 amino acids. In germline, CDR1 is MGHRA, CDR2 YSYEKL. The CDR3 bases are TGCGCCAGCAGCCAAGATGGGGGTGGGGCAGCAGGCTTC. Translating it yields CASSQDGGGAAGF.

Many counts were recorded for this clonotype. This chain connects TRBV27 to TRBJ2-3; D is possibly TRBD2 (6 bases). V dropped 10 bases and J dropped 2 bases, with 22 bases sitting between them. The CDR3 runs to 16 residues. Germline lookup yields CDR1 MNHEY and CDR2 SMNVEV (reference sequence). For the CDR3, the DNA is TGTGCCACCCAGCCCCCGGAGGGGTCACCCACAGATACGCAGTATTTT. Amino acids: CATQPPEGSPTDTQYF.

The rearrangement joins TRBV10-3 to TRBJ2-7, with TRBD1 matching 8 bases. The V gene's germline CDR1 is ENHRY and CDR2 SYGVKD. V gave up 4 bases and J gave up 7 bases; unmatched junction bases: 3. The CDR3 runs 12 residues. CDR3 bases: TGTGCCATCAGTGGGACAGGGCAGGAGCAGTACTTC. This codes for CAISGTGQEQYF.

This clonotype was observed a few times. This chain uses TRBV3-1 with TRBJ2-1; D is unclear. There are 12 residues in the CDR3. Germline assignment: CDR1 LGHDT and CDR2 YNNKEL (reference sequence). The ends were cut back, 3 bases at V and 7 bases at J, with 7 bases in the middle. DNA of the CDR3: TGTGCCAGCAGCCATGCCGGTAATGAGCAGTTCTTC. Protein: CASSHAGNEQFF.

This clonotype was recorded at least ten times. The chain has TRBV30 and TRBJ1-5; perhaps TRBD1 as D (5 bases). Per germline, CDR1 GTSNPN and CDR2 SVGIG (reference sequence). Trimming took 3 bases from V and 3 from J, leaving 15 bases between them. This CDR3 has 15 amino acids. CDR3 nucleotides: TGTGCCTGGAGCCCTCGGGACGTCTACAATCAGCCCCAGCATTTT. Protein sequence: CAWSPRDVYNQPQHF.

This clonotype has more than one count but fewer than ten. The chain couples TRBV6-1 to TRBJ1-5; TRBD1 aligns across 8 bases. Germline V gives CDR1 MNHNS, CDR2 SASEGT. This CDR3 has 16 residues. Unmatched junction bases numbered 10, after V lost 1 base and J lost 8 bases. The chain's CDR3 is CASSEGGQVISKPQHF. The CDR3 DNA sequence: TGTGCCAGCAGTGAAGGGGGACAGGTTATTTCCAAGCCCCAGCATTTT.

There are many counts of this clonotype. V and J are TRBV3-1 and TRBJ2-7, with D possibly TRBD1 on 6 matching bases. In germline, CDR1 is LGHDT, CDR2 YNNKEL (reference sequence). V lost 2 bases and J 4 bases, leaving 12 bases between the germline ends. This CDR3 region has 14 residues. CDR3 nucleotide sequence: TGTGCCAGCAGCCAACGGACAGCAGCATACGAGCAGTACTTC. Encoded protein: CASSQRTAAYEQYF.

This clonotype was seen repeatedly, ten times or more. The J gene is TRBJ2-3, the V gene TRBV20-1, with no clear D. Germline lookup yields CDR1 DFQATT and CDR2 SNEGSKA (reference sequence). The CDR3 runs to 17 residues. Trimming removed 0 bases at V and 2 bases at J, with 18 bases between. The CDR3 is CSAREFPPAAYTDTQYF. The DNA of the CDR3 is TGCAGTGCTAGAGAATTCCCACCGGCGGCCTACACAGATACGCAGTATTTT.

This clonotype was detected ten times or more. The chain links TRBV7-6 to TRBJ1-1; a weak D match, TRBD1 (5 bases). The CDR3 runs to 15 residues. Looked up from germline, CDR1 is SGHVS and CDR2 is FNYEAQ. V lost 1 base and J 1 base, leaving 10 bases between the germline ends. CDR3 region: CASSLGATGNTEAFF. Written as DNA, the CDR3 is TGTGCCAGCAGCTTAGGGGCTACAGGGAACACTGAAGCTTTCTTT. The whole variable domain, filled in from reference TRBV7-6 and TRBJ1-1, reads GAGVSQSPRYKVTKRGQDVALRCDPISGHVSLYWYRQALGQGPEFLTYFNYEAQQDKSGLPNDRFSAERPEGSISTLTIQRTEQRDSAMYRCASSLGATGNTEAFFGQGTRLTVV.

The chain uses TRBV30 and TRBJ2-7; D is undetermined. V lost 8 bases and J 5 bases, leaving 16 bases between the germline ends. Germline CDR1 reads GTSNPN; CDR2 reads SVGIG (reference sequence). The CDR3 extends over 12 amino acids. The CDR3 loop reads CAGVKGGNEQYF. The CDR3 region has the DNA TGTGCCGGGGTTAAGGGTGGTAACGAGCAGTACTTC.

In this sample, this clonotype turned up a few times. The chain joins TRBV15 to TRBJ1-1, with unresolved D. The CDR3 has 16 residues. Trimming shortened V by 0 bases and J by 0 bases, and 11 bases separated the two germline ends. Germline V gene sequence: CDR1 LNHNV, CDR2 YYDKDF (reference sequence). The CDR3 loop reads CATSRERLSLNTEAFF. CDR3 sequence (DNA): TGTGCCACCAGCAGAGAACGACTGAGCCTGAACACTGAAGCTTTCTTT.

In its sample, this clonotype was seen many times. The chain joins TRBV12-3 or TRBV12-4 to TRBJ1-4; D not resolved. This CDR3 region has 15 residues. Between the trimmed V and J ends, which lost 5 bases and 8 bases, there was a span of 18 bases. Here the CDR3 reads CASSLIGGMREKLFF. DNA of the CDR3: TGTGCCAGCAGTCTAATTGGAGGGATGCGGGAAAAACTGTTTTTT.